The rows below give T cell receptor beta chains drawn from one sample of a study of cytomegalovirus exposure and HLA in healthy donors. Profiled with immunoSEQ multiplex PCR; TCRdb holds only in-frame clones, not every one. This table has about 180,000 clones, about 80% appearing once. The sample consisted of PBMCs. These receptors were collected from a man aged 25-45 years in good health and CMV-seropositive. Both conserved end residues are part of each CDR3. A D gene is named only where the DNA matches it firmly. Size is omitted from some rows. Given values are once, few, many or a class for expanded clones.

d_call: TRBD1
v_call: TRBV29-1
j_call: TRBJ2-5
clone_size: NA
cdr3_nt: TGCAGCGTCGATGGACAGGGGAGATCGGAAGAGACCCAGTACTTC
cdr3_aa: CSVDGQGRSEETQYF

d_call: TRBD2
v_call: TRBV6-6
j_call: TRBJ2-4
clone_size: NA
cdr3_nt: TGTGCCAGCAGTTACACCTCGCCTAGCGGGGGAGACATTCAGTACTTC
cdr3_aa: CASSYTSPSGGDIQYF

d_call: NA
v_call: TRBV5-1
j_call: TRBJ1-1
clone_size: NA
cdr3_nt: TGCGCCAGCAGCTCCGCGGCCTCCTTAAGGAGCACTGAAGCTTTCTTT
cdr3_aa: CASSSAASLRSTEAFF

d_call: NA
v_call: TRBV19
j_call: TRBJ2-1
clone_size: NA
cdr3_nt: TGTGCCAGTGCCGACTATGAGCAGTTCTTC
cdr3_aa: CASADYEQFF

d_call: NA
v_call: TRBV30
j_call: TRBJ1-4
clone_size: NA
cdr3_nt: TGTGCCTGGAGTGTACTCGGGGAAAAACTGTTTTTT
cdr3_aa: CAWSVLGEKLFF

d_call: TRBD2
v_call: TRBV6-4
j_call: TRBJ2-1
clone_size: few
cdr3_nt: TGTGCCAGCAGTGACTCGGCTAGCGGGGGCAACAATGAGCAGTTCTTC
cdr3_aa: CASSDSASGGNNEQFF

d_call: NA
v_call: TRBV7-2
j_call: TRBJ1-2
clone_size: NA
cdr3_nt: TGTGCCAGCAGCTTAGTCGCAGGGTCGACCTATGGCTACACCTTC
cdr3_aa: CASSLVAGSTYGYTF

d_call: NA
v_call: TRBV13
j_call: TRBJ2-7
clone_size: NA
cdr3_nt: TGTGCCAGCAGCTTAGTGGACCTAGGAGGCGAGCAGTACTTC
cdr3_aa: CASSLVDLGGEQYF

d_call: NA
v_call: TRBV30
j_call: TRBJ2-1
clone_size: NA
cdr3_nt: TGTGCCTGGGCAGGCTTGGCTGGGTCCTACAATGAGCAGTTCTTC
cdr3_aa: CAWAGLAGSYNEQFF

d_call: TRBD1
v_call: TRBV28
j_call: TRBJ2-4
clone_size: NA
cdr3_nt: TGTGCCAGCAGTAATCCGACAGGGGCACCAATTCAGTACTTC
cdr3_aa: CASSNPTGAPIQYF

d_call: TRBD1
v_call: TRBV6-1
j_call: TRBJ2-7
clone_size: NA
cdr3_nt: TGTGCCAGCAGCTGGGACAGGGAGGGCGAGCAGTACTTC
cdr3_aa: CASSWDREGEQYF

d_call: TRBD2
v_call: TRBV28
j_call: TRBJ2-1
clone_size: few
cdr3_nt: TGTGCCAGCAGTAAGCGGGACCCGACCATATTCCACAACTACAATGAGCAGTTCTTC
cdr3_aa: CASSKRDPTIFHNYNEQFF

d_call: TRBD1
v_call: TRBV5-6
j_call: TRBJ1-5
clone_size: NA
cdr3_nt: TGTGCCAGCAGCCGGACAGGGAGTTATAGCAATCAGCCCCAGCATTTT
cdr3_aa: CASSRTGSYSNQPQHF

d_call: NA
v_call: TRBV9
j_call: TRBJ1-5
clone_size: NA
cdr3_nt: TGTGCCAGCAGCGTAGCCCTGTTGGAGGATAGCAATCAGCCCCAGCATTTT
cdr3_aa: CASSVALLEDSNQPQHF

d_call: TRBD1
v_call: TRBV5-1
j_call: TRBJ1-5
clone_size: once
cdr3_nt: TGCGCCAGCAGCTATGGGACAGGCAATAATCAGCCCCAGCATTTT
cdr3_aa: CASSYGTGNNQPQHF

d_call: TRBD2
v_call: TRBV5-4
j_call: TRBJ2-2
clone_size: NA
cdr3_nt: TGTGCCAGCAGCTCGGAACTAGCGTTGGGGGAGCTGTTTTTT
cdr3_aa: CASSSELALGELFF

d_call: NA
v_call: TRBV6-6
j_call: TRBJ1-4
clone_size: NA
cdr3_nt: TGTGCCAGCAGTTTAGGACAGTATGAAAAACTGTTTTTT
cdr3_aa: CASSLGQYEKLFF

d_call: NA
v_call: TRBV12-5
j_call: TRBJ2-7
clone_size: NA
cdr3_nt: TGTGCTAGTGGATGTTGGTTTTGTACACCCAAACCTGATCCCTACGAGCAGTACTTC
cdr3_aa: CASGCWFCTPKPDPYEQYF

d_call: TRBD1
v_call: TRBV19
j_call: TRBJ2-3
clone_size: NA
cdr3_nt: TGTGCCAGCACCCTACAGGGGACGGGCACAGATACGCAGTATTTT
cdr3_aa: CASTLQGTGTDTQYF

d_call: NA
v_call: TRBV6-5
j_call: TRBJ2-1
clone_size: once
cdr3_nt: TGTGCCAGCAGTTGGGGGCACAATGAGCAGTTCTTC
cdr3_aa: CASSWGHNEQFF

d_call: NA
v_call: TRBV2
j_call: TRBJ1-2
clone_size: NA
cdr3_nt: TGTGCCAGCAGTGACCGCAGGGGCAGGGGCTACACCTTC
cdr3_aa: CASSDRRGRGYTF

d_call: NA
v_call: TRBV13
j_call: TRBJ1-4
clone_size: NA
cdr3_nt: TGTGCCAGCAGCTTGAGGGCAGGGGACGAAAAACTGTTTTTT
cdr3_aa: CASSLRAGDEKLFF

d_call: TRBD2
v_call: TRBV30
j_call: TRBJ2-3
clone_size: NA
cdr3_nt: TGTGCCTGGAGTACTAGCGGGACGACAGATACGCAGTATTTT
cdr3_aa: CAWSTSGTTDTQYF

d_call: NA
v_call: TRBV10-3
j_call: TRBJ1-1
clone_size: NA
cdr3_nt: TGTGCCATCAGTGAGTTCCGTTATCCCCGGTACCAAGCTTTCTTT
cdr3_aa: CAISEFRYPRYQAFF

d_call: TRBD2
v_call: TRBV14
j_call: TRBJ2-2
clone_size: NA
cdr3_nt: TGTGCCAGCAGCCAATTGACTAGCGGGAGAACTACCGGGGAGCTGTTTTTT
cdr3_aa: CASSQLTSGRTTGELFF

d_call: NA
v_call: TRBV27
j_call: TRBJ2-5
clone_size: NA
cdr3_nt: TGTGCCAGCAGCCTTACTATAACGCAAGAGACCCAGTACTTC
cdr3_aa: CASSLTITQETQYF

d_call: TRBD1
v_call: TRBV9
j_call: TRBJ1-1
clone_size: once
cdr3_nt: TGTGCCAGCAGTACACAGGGGATGAACACTGAAGCTTTCTTT
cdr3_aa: CASSTQGMNTEAFF

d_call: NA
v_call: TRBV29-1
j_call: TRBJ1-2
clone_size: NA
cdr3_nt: TGCAGCGTCCAGCGGGGGGCCTTTGGGTATGGCTACACCTTC
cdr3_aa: CSVQRGAFGYGYTF

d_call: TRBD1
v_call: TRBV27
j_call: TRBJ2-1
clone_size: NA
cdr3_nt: TGTGCCAGCAGTTTATGGGGTCGACAGGGGGCATCCTACAATGAGCAGTTCTTC
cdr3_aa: CASSLWGRQGASYNEQFF

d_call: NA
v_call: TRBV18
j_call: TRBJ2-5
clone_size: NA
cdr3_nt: TGTGCCAGCTCACCACCCTTCGGGAGAGCCCAAGAGACCCAGTACTTC
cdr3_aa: CASSPPFGRAQETQYF

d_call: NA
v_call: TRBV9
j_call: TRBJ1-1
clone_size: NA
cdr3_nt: TGTGCCAGCAGTCCTTTCTCTACGAACACTGAAGCTTTCTTT
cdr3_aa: CASSPFSTNTEAFF

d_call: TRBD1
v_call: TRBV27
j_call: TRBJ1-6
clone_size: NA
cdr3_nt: TGTGCCAGCAGTTCAAGACAGGGGGCTGGATTTTGGTCACCCCTCCACTTT
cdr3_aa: CASSSRQGAGFWSPLHF

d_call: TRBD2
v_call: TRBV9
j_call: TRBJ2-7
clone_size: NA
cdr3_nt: TGTGCCAGCAGCAGACTAGCGGGAGGGTACGAGCAGTACTTC
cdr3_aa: CASSRLAGGYEQYF

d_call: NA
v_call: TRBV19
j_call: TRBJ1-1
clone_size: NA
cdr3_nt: TGTGCCAGTAGTTCACGCAGGGGGAACACTGAAGCTTTCTTT
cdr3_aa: CASSSRRGNTEAFF

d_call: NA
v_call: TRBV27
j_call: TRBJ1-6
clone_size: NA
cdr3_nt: TGTGCCAGCAGACGAGGTAGCGGCGCCCTCCACTTT
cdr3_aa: CASRRGSGALHF

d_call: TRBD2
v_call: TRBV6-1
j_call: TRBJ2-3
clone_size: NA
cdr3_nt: TGTGCCAGCAGTGCCGGAGGACTAGCGGGAGGGATCACAGATACGCAGTATTTT
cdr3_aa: CASSAGGLAGGITDTQYF

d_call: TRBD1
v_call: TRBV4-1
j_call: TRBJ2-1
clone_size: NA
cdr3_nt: TGCGCCAGCAGCCAACCGGGACAGGGGAAGTATGAGCAGTTCTTC
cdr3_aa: CASSQPGQGKYEQFF

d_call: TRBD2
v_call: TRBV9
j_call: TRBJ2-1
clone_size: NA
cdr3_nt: TGTGCCAGCAGCGTAGTTAGCGGGGGATACAATGAGCAGTTCTTC
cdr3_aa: CASSVVSGGYNEQFF

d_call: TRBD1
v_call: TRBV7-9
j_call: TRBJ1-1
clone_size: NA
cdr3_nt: TGTGCCAGCAGCCGCCCCCGACAGGGGGCGGAAGGGGACACTGAAGCTTTCTTT
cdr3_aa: CASSRPRQGAEGDTEAFF

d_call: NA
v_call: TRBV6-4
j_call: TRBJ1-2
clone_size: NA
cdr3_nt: TGTGCCAGCAAACCCTTGACAGGCTCCTATGGCTACACCTTC
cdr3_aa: CASKPLTGSYGYTF